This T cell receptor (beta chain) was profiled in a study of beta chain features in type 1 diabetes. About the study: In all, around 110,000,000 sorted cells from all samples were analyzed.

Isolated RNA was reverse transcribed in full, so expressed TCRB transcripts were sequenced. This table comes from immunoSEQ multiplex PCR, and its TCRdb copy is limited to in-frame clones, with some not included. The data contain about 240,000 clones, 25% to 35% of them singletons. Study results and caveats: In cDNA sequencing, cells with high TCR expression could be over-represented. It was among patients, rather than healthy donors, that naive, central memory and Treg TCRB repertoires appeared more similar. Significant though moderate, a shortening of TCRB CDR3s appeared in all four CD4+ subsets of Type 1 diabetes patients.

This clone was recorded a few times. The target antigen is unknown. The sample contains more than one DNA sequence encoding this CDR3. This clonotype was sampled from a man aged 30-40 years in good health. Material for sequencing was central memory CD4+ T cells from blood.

The chain's CDR3 is CASSQGGAQPQHF. The CDR3, as DNA: TGTGCCAGCAGCCAAGGTGGGGCCCAGCCCCAGCATTTT. The rearrangement links TRBV14 to TRBJ1-5; tentatively, D is TRBD1 (5 bases). This CDR3 is built from 13 residues. The ends were cut back, 1 base at V and 7 bases at J, with 8 bases in the middle. CDR1 is SGHDN and CDR2 is FVKESK in the germline V gene.